Listed below are T cell receptor beta chains from one sample, sequenced in a study of T cell clonotyping in hematopoietic cell transplantation. Clones were read by immunoSEQ multiplex PCR, and TCRdb kept only the in-frame ones, dropping some. Of about 3,800 clones in the sample, 76% were seen once. Sequencing used peripheral blood mononuclear cells, obtained 100 days after allogeneic stem cell transplant. Receptor source: a male patient in his 50s who had an allogeneic stem cell transplant from an unrelated donor, so the T cells may come from the graft donor. Some clones in this sample may be carry-over from other donors' samples. Each CDR3 is given with its conserved first and last residue. D genes are given only for firm matches. The listing skips clone size in some rows; elsewhere it reads once, few, many or a size class.

v_gene,d_gene,abundance,j_gene,CDR3aa,CDR3nt
TRBV7-6,-,-,TRBJ2-7,CASSFTTGAGESYEQYF,TGTGCCAGCAGCTTTACCACGGGGGCGGGAGAATCCTACGAGCAGTACTTC
TRBV10-3,-,-,TRBJ2-7,CAISDGGLGNEQYF,TGTGCCATCAGTGACGGGGGACTGGGTAACGAGCAGTACTTC
TRBV6-6,-,few,TRBJ1-2,CASSYSRGGASGYTF,TGTGCCAGCAGTTACTCTCGTGGGGGCGCGAGTGGCTACACCTTC
TRBV9,TRBD1,-,TRBJ2-7,CASSVGPGGFSSYEQYF,TGTGCCAGCAGCGTAGGGCCAGGGGGTTTCAGCTCCTACGAGCAGTACTTC
TRBV4-1,-,-,TRBJ2-7,CASSQEGRGREYF,TGCGCCAGCAGCCAAGAGGGCAGAGGAAGGGAGTACTTC
TRBV5-4,TRBD2,-,TRBJ2-3,CASSFFSGGPTDTQYF,TGTGCCAGCAGCTTTTTTAGCGGGGGGCCGACAGATACGCAGTATTTT
TRBV6-1,-,few,TRBJ1-5,CASSANQPQHF,TGTGCCAGCAGCGCAAATCAGCCCCAGCATTTT
TRBV2,-,-,TRBJ2-3,CASSEWSSRTDTQYF,TGTGCCAGCAGTGAATGGTCCTCCAGGACAGATACGCAGTATTTT
TRBV11-2,TRBD2,-,TRBJ2-7,CASSPPPGLADYEQYF,TGTGCCAGCAGCCCACCCCCGGGACTAGCGGATTACGAGCAGTACTTC
TRBV16,TRBD1,once,TRBJ1-2,CASSQLGTGDGYTF,TGTGCCAGCAGCCAGCTCGGGACAGGGGATGGCTACACCTTC
TRBV30,-,-,TRBJ1-1,CAWSGIGLNTEAFF,TGTGCCTGGAGTGGTATAGGCCTGAACACTGAAGCTTTCTTT
TRBV25-1,-,-,TRBJ2-7,CASSESPDSYEQYF,TGTGCCAGCAGTGAATCCCCGGACAGCTACGAGCAGTACTTC
TRBV7-6,-,-,TRBJ2-1,CASSFDLQAYNEQFF,TGTGCCAGCAGCTTCGATTTACAGGCTTACAATGAGCAGTTCTTC